The source of this T cell receptor beta chain is a study of cytomegalovirus exposure and HLA in healthy donors (dated 2017 in TCRdb). In the study overall: An earlier analysis of 587 of the donors reported 250 to 350 Gb of sequence data and 117 million unique TCR beta sequences obtained from some 170 million T cells. Alongside the repertoire data, information on donor age, sex, ethnicity and CMV serostatus was compiled. HLA typing covered class I and class II loci at four-digit resolution. Every repertoire in the discovery cohort had been generated on one and the same sequencing platform. A later genetic analysis used genome-wide SNP genotypes for about 60% of the roughly 670 donors, treating that subset as a discovery cohort. About 5 DR-DQ haplotypes were handled as single units for association and clustering, since linkage in the cohort was strong. An earlier analysis of approximately 640 of the donors applied high-throughput TCR beta sequencing to assess whether each TCR beta V gene segment acted as functional or pseudogenic. Among the roughly 380 genotyped donors, approximately 76% belonged to the genetic ancestry cluster associated with self-reported Caucasian donors. To predict cytomegalovirus infection status, the study brought together high-throughput TCR immunosequencing, statistical association of individual TCRs with disease status, and machine learning. An early release covering 550 to 650 HLA-typed donors comprised approximately 290 gigabases of sequencing data and around 80 million unique TCR sequences. In the later analysis, no new phenotypic data were used to find candidate immune exposures; instead, reliance was placed on TCR beta sequences and their occurrence across donors. The study aimed to test whether cataloging public T cell receptors could reveal signatures of past pathogen exposure. Among 300 to 450 genotyped donors of the cohort, an average of approximately 240,000 unique TCR beta nucleotide sequences were sequenced per donor, about a sixth of them non-productive. In a later analysis, previously published TCR beta repertoires from more than 500 donors were re-analyzed and high-resolution HLA genotyping was added so that TCR occurrence patterns could be studied. Typing coverage differed by locus: A, B, C, DRB1 and DQB1 were typed in roughly 629-630 donors, DQA1 in about 510, DPA1 in 600 to 610, and DPB1 in 400 to 490. The study used immunosequencing to profile the T cell repertoires of about 670 subjects and linked those repertoires to cytomegalovirus serostatus. Besides the first cohort of approximately 670 subjects, a separate validation cohort made up of over 100 different subjects was used. What the research found in general, with its limitations: Linkage disequilibrium might explain the correlated functional status among segregating V segments, but an unknown experimental factor could not be ruled out. Across donors, most TCR sequences were observed very rarely, whereas some public TCRs were present in many individuals. A total of fewer than 200 TCR beta chains were listed by the study as associated with cytomegalovirus. The sequencing pipeline was judged likely to have produced a cluster of highly shared sequence variants as a technical artifact. A later analysis found that TCR association rates varied across HLA loci, with DRB1 alleles showing the most associated TCRs and HLA-C alleles the fewest. Several of the top co-occurrence clusters appeared to be linked to parvovirus B19, influenza, CMV and Epstein-Barr virus, according to a later analysis. An earlier analysis of approximately 570 of the donors showed that most TCR beta V segments appeared in productive rearrangements either about 87% or about 30% of the time, which broadly matched IMGT annotations. According to a later analysis, most CMV-associated TCR beta chains appeared to be HLA-restricted, and the HLA associations seemed to be driven largely by CMV exposure. Assigning TCR associations to individual alleles was difficult when HLA alleles, especially DR and DQ, strongly co-occurred. CMV serostatus was the only immune exposure information available for the cohort. Because HLA typing was unavailable for some donors at each locus, only the typed subset was used in association tests. In a later analysis, 16,951 TCR beta sequences were associated with specific HLA alleles at a false discovery rate of 0.05. Compared with equally common non-associated chains, HLA-associated TCR beta chains in a later analysis were more clonally expanded and had lower generation probabilities. The cohort was sequenced for TCR beta chains only, and without alpha or paired-chain data the features that could be detected were limited. According to a later genetic analysis, donors in an Asian-associated ancestry cluster had fewer N-insertions in productive TCRs than the approximately 690-donor mean. The earlier analysis of almost 600 of the donors excluded roughly 17 rarely observed V segments, including chromosome 9 orphons, because counts were too low. An association between a missense DCLRE1C variant and V-gene and J-gene trimming of TCR beta chains was found in a later genetic analysis and replicated in an independent cohort. The classifier was reported to diagnose cytomegalovirus status with high specificity and sensitivity in both the original and validation cohorts. A further reported finding was that TCR beta sequences accurately predicted the HLA-A and HLA-B alleles for most subjects in the first cohort. It was suggested by the authors that the approach could potentially be generalized to other disease states and immunological phenotypes. Three of the identified cytomegalovirus-associated TCR beta chains were confirmed in vitro to be specific for cytomegalovirus antigens. Roughly uniform sequencing depth across donors was assumed in presence/absence analyses, although this assumption may not hold.

The cohort consisted of 600 to 700 healthy bone marrow donors. Cohort members were all nominally healthy when sampled, although unrecorded immune exposures were likely present. The donor was CMV seronegative and was included in the group of over 300 seronegative cohort members. A peripheral blood sample was collected from each donor, and TCR beta sequencing was performed on peripheral blood mononuclear cells. Genomic DNA extraction from the blood cell samples was performed with the Qiagen DNeasy Blood Extraction Kit. The receptor library was made with the immunoSEQ multiplex PCR assay. A mixture of 60 forward primers for TCR Vbeta segments and 13 reverse primers for TCR Jbeta segments was used in the multiplex PCR. A multiplex PCR assay on genomic DNA amplified the CDR3 region of rearranged TCR beta genes. On the Illumina HiSeq System, the amplified TCR beta libraries were sequenced as 87-base-pair reads. From the authors' description of their analysis: In a later analysis, tens of millions of unique TCR beta chains were counted across the roughly 610 repertoires, and around 10 million of these chains were shared by at least two donors. Raw reads were error-corrected and collapsed into unique sequences with a nearest-neighbor algorithm that merged closely related sequences to remove PCR and sequencing errors. To assign V, D and J gene segments, CDR3 sequences were aligned to IMGT reference sequences. For a sequence to be retained, a match of at least six nucleotides to both a V gene segment and a J gene segment was required. Rearrangements were classified as productive when the CDR3 lacked stop codons and remained in frame with V and J, and all other rearrangements were classified as non-productive. CDR3 was defined by IMGT convention, running from the second conserved V-encoded cysteine to the conserved J-encoded phenylalanine. The earlier analysis of 587 of the donors excluded any sequence lacking an unambiguous match to a single V gene segment. In an earlier analysis of approximately 560 of the donors, a V segment was called functional when productive rearrangements were above 56.7%, and segregating when the standard deviation between donors exceeded 5%. A statistical classification framework was built to diagnose cytomegalovirus status from the catalog of TCR beta chain sequences. In a later analysis, TCR nucleotide sequences were compared against IMGT/GENE-DB human TR gene sequences so that V and J genes could be assigned. The TCRdist pipeline was used in a later analysis to assign CDR3 sequences and most-parsimonious VDJ recombination scenarios. In a later analysis, every TCR beta chain was defined by the combination of its CDR3 amino acid sequence and its V-gene family, and reads without a unique V-gene family were dropped. A later analysis removed several hundred highly shared, low-generation-probability nucleotide sequences to deal with suspected cross-contamination and a sequencing artifact. In a later analysis, a clonal expansion index was calculated for each public chain from normalized within-repertoire ranks of inferred template counts. Generation probabilities in a later analysis came from a VDJ recombination model fitted to out-of-frame rearrangements, and those results were checked against IGoR. In a later analysis, TCR-TCR, TCR-HLA and TCR-CMV co-occurrence was scored with hypergeometric tests, and a repertoire-size bias correction was applied to TCR pairs. In a later analysis, false discovery rates were estimated by permuting HLA or CMV assignments 20 times. In a later analysis, co-occurring TCRs were grouped using DBSCAN, and TCRdist sequence similarity was added for clustering within HLA-allele-positive subsets. Repertoires with fewer than 30,000 or more than 120,000 public chains, plus five repertoires with anomalous nucleotide sharing, were excluded from co-occurrence clustering. Not all clones reach the TCRdb copy of this immuneACCESS table, which keeps in-frame sequences only. Checked studies attribute under half of the gap to unresolved V genes and leave the rest unexplained. That table supplies the V and J calls and clone size; D and trimming were determined from the DNA. The sample table records 180,000 or so clones; 77% of these occur just once. 1.4% to 1.5% of the sample goes to the ten largest clones.

As regards this clone: What this receptor recognizes is not known. Base qualities were left out, and no much larger clone turns up one base away.

The sequence came from a man aged 18 to 29 in good health and CMV-seronegative. The sequenced sample was PBMCs.

In nucleotides, the sequence is TGTGCCAGCAGCTGGGGACTAGCGGACAATGAGCAGTTCTTC. This codes for CASSWGLADNEQFF. Recombination joined TRBV13 with TRBJ2-1; the junction holds 11 bases that match TRBD2. Clipping removes 4 bases from V and 5 bases from J, with 1 as the unmatched junction base count. Including cysteine and phenylalanine, the CDR3 has 14 amino acids. The read is trimmed to its CDR3 DNA, 42 bases read in frame from base 1. From a lookup of the germline V gene (reference sequence), CDR1 and CDR2 are PRHDT and FYEKMQ.